This T cell receptor beta chain was recorded in a study of T cell responses to AZD1222 COVID-19 vaccine. Study-level background: Recipients boosted at about 4 weeks or about 12 weeks are pooled. Study observations and caveats: Scientists sampled the repertoires only once the peak T cell response had passed. Dominant CD4 TCR responses targeted spike regions 160-218 and 743-854. At baseline, just five or six AZD1222 recipients tested seropositive.

Germline CDR1 reads WSHSY; CDR2 reads SAAADI. V was shortened by 4 bases and J by 1 base, with 8 bases between the two germline ends. This CDR3 comprises 13 residues. Concerning this clone itself: Its antigen is unidentified.

TCRdb's copy holds only in-frame clones and misses some; the assay was immunoSEQ multiplex PCR. The sample has roughly 150,000 clones; roughly nine tenths are singletons. The V call is TRBV10-2, the J call TRBJ2-7; no clear D. The receptor was derived from an adult in good health. Source: peripheral blood, taken on day 0 of AZD1222 vaccination. The CDR3 DNA is TGCGCCAGCAGTGGGGTCAGTTCCTACGAGCAGTACTTC. Translating it yields CASSGVSSYEQYF.